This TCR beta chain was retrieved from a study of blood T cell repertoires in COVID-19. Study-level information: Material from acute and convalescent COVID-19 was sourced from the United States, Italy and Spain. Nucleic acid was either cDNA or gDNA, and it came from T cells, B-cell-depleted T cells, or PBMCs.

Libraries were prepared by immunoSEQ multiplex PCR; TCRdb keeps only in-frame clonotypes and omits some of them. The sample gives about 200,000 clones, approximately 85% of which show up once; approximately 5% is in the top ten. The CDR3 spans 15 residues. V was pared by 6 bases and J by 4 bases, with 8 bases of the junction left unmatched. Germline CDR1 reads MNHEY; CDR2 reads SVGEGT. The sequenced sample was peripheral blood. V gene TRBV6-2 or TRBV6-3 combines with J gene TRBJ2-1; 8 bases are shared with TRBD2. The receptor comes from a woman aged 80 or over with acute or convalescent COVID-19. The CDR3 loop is CASSPPSGGYNEQFF. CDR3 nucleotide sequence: TGTGCCAGCAGCCCCCCCTCGGGAGGGTACAATGAGCAGTTCTTC.